What follows describes a single T cell receptor (beta chain). The data derive from a study of blood T cells in healthy people across ages. Whenever a sample was processed, at least 6 million PBMCs were isolated. At least 6 micrograms of total RNA were extracted per sample. CDR1 is SGHTA and CDR2 is FQGNSA in the germline V gene. The CDR3 length is 16 residues. Trimming removed 5 bases from V and 4 bases from J, with 21 bases in between. The authors ran a second PCR of about 6 to 11 cycles using a sample-barcoded 5' primer and a J-beta primer mix. MiXCR, run by TCRdb on the 5' RACE reads, gives a single entry per CDR3 protein. Among about 580,000 distinct CDR3 sequences, around half were seen once, and the ten largest hold 20% to 25%.

The TCR comes from a man older than 75 in good health. The sequencing sample was made of blood. V and J are TRBV7-2 and TRBJ2-7, with D maybe TRBD1 (6 bases). The CDR3 reads CASSPRPQGTAYEQYF. The CDR3 DNA follows: TGTGCCAGCAGCCCACGTCCACAGGGAACCGCATACGAGCAGTACTTC.